Sequencing of this T cell receptor (beta chain) was carried out in a study of cytomegalovirus exposure and HLA in healthy donors. Study-level points and caveats: The sole available immune exposure information was CMV serostatus. Several V segments, TRBV6-2 and TRBV6-3 among them, could not be told apart and were dropped.

As regards this clone: Antigen specificity is unknown.

This PCR relied on a set of 60 Vbeta primers and 13 Jbeta primers. The assay was immunoSEQ multiplex PCR, and TCRdb's table has in-frame clones only and misses some. The table lists 150,000 to 200,000 clones, more than 65% of them singletons. The germline CDR1 and CDR2 sequences are ENHRY and SYGVKD. Trimming removed 6 bases from V and 4 bases from J, with 10 bases in between. The CDR3 sequence is 13 residues long. The sequenced material came from PBMCs. The TCR sequence derives from a man aged 45-60 years in good health and CMV-seronegative. V and J are TRBV10-3 and TRBJ1-5; tentative D call: TRBD1 (6 bases). This CDR3 is CAISRTANQPQHF. CDR3 sequence (DNA): TGTGCCATCAGCCGGACAGCTAATCAGCCCCAGCATTTT.